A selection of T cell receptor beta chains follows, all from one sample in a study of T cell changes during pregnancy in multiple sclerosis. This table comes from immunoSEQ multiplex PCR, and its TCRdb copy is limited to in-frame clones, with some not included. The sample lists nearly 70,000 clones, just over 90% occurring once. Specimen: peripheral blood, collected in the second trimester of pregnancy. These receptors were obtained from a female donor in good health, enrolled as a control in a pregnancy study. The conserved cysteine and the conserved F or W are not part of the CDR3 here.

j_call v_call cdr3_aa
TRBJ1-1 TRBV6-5 ASSYLGGALNTEAF
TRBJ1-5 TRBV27 ASSLSPRGNQPQH
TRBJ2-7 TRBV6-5 ASSLGRKGYEQY
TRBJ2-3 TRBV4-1 ASSPLMTASTDTQY
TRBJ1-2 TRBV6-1 ASTESGVGGYT
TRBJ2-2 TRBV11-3 ASRKEGIGELF
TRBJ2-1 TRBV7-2 ASSLAFSSGSTGNEQF
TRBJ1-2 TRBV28 ASSLFLKGAIYGYT
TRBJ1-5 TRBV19 ASSIIRGRDQPQH
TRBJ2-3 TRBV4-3 ASSQEAGITDTQY
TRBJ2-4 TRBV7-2 ASSSPGINIQY
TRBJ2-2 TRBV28 ASSFSGTGHTGELF
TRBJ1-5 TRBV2 ASRGGPGQPQH
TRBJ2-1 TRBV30 AWGRWNEQF
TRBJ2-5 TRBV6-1 ASSERELETQY
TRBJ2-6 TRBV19 ASSISVGQGRFGANVLT